The 2 T cell receptor beta chains in this list originate from one sample, sequenced in a study of human T cells and chemical hapten exposure. From whole blood left unfractionated, total RNA was extracted. MiXCR was run by TCRdb on the 5' RACE reads, yielding one entry per CDR3 protein. The sample has some 150,000 distinct CDR3 sequences; approximately 4% are singletons. The receptors come from a female donor in good health.

This clonotype came up many times. The chain employs TRBV20-1 and TRBJ2-1, with TRBD2 matching 7 bases. The CDR3 has 21 residues. The V gene end was trimmed by 3 bases and the J gene end by 6 bases; junction bases not matched to a gene: 29. The germline CDR1 and CDR2 sequences are DFQATT and SNEGSKA (reference sequence). The CDR3 region is CSASTQRADRLGTGEGNEQFF. CDR3 sequence (DNA): TGCAGTGCTAGCACCCAGCGGGCAGATCGCCTAGGGACGGGGGAGGGCAATGAGCAGTTCTTC.

The rearrangement uses TRBV10-3 and TRBJ1-2; tentatively, D is TRBD1 (6 bases). V was pared by 0 bases and J by 4 bases, with 15 bases between. Germline loops: CDR1 ENHRY, CDR2 SYGVKD. The CDR3 runs 16 residues. The CDR3 bases are TGTGCCATCAGTGAGTCGACTGGACAGAGTTTCTATGGCTACACCTTC. It yields the protein CAISESTGQSFYGYTF.